This TCR beta chain was sequenced for a study of blood T cell repertoires in COVID-19. Authors' methods: Reference gene primer amplification yielded estimated nucleated cell counts. TCRdb's table, derived via immunoSEQ multiplex PCR, lists solely in-frame clones and lacks some. The V and J calls and the clone size are those of that table, but D and trimming were determined from the DNA. The table includes about 100,000 clones, about 90% detected once. This CDR3 contains 16 residues. Trimming stripped 0 bases from V and 0 bases from J, with 11 bases between. The V gene's germline CDR1 is SGHRS and CDR2 YFSETQ.

The sequenced material came from peripheral blood. This receptor was obtained from a man in his fifties with acute or convalescent COVID-19. The genes are TRBV5-1 and TRBJ2-3, with D maybe TRBD1 (6 bases). The CDR3 nucleotides are TGCGCCAGCAGCTTGGGACAGGTCACTAGCACAGATACGCAGTATTTT. This gives the protein CASSLGQVTSTDTQYF.